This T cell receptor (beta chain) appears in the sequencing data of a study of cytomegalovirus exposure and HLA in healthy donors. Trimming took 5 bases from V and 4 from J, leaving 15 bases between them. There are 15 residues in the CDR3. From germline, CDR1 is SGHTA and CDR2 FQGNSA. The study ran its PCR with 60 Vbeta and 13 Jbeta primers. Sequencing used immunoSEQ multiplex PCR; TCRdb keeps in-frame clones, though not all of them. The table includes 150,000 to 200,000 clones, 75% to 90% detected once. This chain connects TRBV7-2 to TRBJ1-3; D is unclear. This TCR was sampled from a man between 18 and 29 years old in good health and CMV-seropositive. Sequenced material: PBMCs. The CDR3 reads CASSRKAGPGNTIYF. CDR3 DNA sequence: TGTGCCAGCAGCCGAAAAGCAGGTCCCGGAAACACCATATATTTT.